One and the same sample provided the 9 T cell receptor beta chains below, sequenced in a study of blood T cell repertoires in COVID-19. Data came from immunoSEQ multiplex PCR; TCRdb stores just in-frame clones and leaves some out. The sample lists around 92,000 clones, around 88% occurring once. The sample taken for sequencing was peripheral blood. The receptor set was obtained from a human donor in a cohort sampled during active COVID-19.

The CDR3 sequence is CASSQDRASWTGELFF. The CDR3 DNA follows: TGCGCCAGCAGCCAAGATCGGGCTAGCTGGACCGGGGAGCTGTTTTTT. The chain is built from TRBV4-3 and TRBJ2-2, with a tentative D call TRBD2 (5 bases). The CDR3 is 16 residues long. V gave up 0 bases and J gave up 5 bases, with 13 bases separating them. Germline V lookup: CDR1 LGHNA, CDR2 YSLEER.

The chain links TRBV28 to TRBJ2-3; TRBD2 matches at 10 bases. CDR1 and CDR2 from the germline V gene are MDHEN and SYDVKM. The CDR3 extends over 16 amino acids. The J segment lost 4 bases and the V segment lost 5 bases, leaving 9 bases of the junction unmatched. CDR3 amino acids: CASSLPWLAGADTQYF. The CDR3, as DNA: TGTGCCAGCAGTCTCCCTTGGCTAGCGGGAGCAGATACGCAGTATTTT.

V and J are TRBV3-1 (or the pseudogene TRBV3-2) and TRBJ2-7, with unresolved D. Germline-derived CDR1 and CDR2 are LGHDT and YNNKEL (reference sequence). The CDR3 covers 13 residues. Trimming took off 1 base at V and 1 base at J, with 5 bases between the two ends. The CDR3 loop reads CASSQAGSYEQYF. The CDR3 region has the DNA TGTGCCAGCAGCCAAGCCGGTTCCTACGAGCAGTACTTC.

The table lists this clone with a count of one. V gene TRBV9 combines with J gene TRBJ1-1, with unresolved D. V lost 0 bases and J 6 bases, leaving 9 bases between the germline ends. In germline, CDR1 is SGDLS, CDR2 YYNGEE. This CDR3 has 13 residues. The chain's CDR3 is CASSVGVDSEAFF. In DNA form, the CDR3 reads TGTGCCAGCAGCGTAGGGGTAGACTCTGAAGCTTTCTTT.

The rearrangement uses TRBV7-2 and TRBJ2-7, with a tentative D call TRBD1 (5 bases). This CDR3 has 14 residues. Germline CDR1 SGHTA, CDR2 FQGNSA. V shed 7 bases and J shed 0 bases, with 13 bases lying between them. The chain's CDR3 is CASTPDSLSYEQYF. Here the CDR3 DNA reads TGTGCCAGCACCCCCGACAGCCTCTCCTACGAGCAGTACTTC.

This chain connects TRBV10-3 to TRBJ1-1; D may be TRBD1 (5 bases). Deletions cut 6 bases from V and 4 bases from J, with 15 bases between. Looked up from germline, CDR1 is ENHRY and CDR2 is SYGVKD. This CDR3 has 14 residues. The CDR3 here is CAIRARGVGTEAFF. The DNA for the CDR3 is TGTGCCATCAGGGCTCGGGGGGTAGGCACTGAAGCTTTCTTT.

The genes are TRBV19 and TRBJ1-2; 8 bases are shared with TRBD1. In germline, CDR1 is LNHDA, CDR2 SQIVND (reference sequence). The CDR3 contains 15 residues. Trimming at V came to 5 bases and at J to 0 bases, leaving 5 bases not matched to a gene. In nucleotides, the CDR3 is TGTGCCAGTAGTGCCGACAGGGGTTCTAACTATGGCTACACCTTC. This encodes CASSADRGSNYGYTF. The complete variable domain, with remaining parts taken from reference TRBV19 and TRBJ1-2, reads DGGITQSPKYLFRKEGQNVTLSCEQNLNHDAMYWYRQDPGQGLRLIYYSQIVNDFQKGDIAEGYSVSREKKESFPLTVTSAQKNPTAFYLCASSADRGSNYGYTFGSGTRLTVV.

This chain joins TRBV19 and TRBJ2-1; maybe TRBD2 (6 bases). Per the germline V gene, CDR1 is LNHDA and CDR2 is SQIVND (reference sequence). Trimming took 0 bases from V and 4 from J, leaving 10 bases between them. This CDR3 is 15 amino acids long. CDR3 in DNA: TGTGCCAGTAGTATAGACAGCGGGCGATACAATGAGCAGTTCTTC. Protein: CASSIDSGRYNEQFF.

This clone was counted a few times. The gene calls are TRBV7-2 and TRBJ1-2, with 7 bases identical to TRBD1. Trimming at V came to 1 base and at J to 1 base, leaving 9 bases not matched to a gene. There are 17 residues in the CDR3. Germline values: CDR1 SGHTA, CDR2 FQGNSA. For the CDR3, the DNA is TGTGCCAGCAGCTTAGAGGGACCGGCAGGGGGTAACTATGGCTACACCTTC. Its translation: CASSLEGPAGGNYGYTF.